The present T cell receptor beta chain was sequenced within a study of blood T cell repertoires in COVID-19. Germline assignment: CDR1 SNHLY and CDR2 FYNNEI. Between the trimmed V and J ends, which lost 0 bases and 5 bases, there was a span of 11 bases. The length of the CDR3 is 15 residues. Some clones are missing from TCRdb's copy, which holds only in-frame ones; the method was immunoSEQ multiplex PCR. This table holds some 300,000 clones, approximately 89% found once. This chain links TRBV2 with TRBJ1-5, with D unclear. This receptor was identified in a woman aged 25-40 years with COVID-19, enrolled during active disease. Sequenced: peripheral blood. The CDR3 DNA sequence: TGTGCCAGCAGTGAAGCTTGGGCAGATGATCAGCCCCAGCATTTT. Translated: CASSEAWADDQPQHF.